A single sample gave rise to the 8 T cell receptor beta chains below, sequenced in a study of persistence of HIV-infected CD4 T cells. Their antigens are not known. Overlapping HIV-1 Gag 15-mer peptides at approximately 1 ug per peptide per mL were used. Memory cells lacking CD40L and CD69 with high CD45RO were sorted. The immunoSEQ assay was version 4, run in survey mode. Sequenced by immunoSEQ multiplex PCR; TCRdb stores in-frame clones only, minus some. The data contain about 39,000 clones, approximately 81% of them singletons. The source was cultured CD4+ T cells from PBMCs, collected from a patient who received antiretroviral therapy. These receptors were obtained from an adult with HIV. The donor label of this sample is uncertain.

The chain uses TRBV20-1 and TRBJ1-5; D is undetermined. Looked up from germline, CDR1 is DFQATT and CDR2 is SNEGSKA (reference sequence). V was trimmed by 3 bases and J by 5 bases, leaving 8 bases between them. The CDR3 covers 12 residues. Written as DNA, the CDR3 is TGCAGTGCTAGTTCCTCCCATCAGCCCCAGCATTTT. Residues: CSASSSHQPQHF.

V and J are TRBV3-1 (or the pseudogene TRBV3-2) and TRBJ2-2, with 10 bases that match TRBD2. Trimming removed 3 bases from V and 0 bases from J; junction bases left unmatched: 10. Germline loops: CDR1 LGHDT, CDR2 YNNKEL (reference sequence). This CDR3 contains 19 residues. The CDR3 here is CASSQGLAGVPTNTGELFF. The DNA for the CDR3 is TGTGCCAGCAGCCAGGGGCTAGCGGGGGTCCCAACGAACACCGGGGAGCTGTTTTTT.

The chain carries TRBV10-3 and TRBJ2-3; 11 nucleotides line up with TRBD1. V lost 2 bases, J lost 5 bases, and 3 bases stayed unmatched. The CDR3 totals 15 residues. Germline-derived CDR1 and CDR2 are ENHRY and SYGVKD. The CDR3 loop is CAISERGQGEDTQYF. CDR3 DNA sequence: TGTGCCATCAGTGAGAGGGGACAGGGGGAAGATACGCAGTATTTT.

The chain recombines TRBV2 with TRBJ2-7; TRBD1 or TRBD2 may be the D gene (5 bases each). There are 15 residues in the CDR3. Per the germline V gene, CDR1 is SNHLY and CDR2 is FYNNEI. The V end lost 6 bases, the J end lost 0 bases, and 15 bases lay between the germline ends. The CDR3 loop reads CASSFPGRNSYEQYF. The CDR3 nucleotides are TGTGCCAGCAGCTTTCCGGGACGGAACTCCTACGAGCAGTACTTC.

The CDR3 reads CASSYKGVGTGHEAFF. The DNA of the CDR3 is TGTGCCAGCAGTTACAAGGGGGTTGGGACAGGGCACGAAGCTTTCTTT. This sequence joins TRBV6-5 and TRBJ1-1, with 9 bases that match TRBD1. The germline V gene encodes CDR1 MNHEY and CDR2 SVGAGI. With V trimmed by 2 bases and J by 8 bases, 12 bases remained unmatched. The CDR3 runs 16 residues.

The chain combines TRBV5-1 with TRBJ2-3, with 9 bases fitting TRBD2. The CDR3 runs to 14 residues. Germline assignment: CDR1 SGHRS and CDR2 YFSETQ. Trimming removed 6 bases from V and 5 bases from J; junction bases left unmatched: 7. The CDR3 DNA sequence: TGCGCCAGCACCCTAGCGGGGCAGGGAGATACGCAGTATTTT. Its protein is CASTLAGQGDTQYF.

The chain recombines TRBV7-2 with TRBJ2-4; a possible D gene is TRBD2 (6 bases). V lost 1 base and J lost 3, with 13 bases in between. The length of the CDR3 is 16 residues. CDR1 is SGHTA and CDR2 is FQGNSA in the germline V gene. The CDR3 is CASSLGPGVGKNIQYF. The CDR3 region has the DNA TGTGCCAGCAGCTTAGGCCCGGGGGTGGGCAAAAACATTCAGTACTTC.

For this clone: The germline gene is not matched at one end of the junction; a read error may be the cause. V is TRBV19 and J is TRBJ2-7, with D uncertain. CDR3 length: 15 amino acids. CDR1 is LNHDA, CDR2 SQIVND, per germline (reference sequence). The CDR3 loop is CVSSISNHGSYEQYF. In DNA form, the CDR3 reads TGTGTCAGTAGTATCTCAAATCACGGATCCTACGAGCAGTACTTC.